Sequencing of this T cell receptor (beta chain) was carried out in a study of T-cell reconstitution after alpha-beta-depleted transplantation in children. This clonotype was counted only a few times. There are 16 residues in the CDR3. V shed 5 bases and J 0 bases; nucleotides not matched to a gene: 7. The TCRbeta library was prepared with unique molecular identifiers. MiXCR was run by TCRdb on the PCR reads, yielding one entry per CDR3 protein. Of some 520,000 distinct CDR3 sequences listed, 30% to 35% are singletons. The material sequenced was PBMCs from the stem cell graft donor, taken from the stem cell graft. This TCR derives from a human donor who donated a stem cell graft to a child with aplastic anemia. V and J are TRBV12-3 or TRBV12-4 and TRBJ2-1; the match to TRBD2 covers 7 bases. The CDR3 sequence: CASSTSAGNSYNEQFF. CDR3 DNA sequence: TGTGCCAGCAGTACCTCAGCGGGGAACTCCTACAATGAGCAGTTCTTC.